This TCR beta chain was identified in a study of T cells after yellow fever vaccination. A universal primer site and UMIs were added as TCR cDNA was made by 5'RACE template switching. TCRdb re-called the 5' RACE reads with MiXCR, one entry per CDR3 protein. Seen here are more than 300,000 distinct CDR3 sequences, about 11% observed once, and the top ten hold under 4%. Only a few counts were recorded for this clonotype. The antigen remains unidentified. Whole-study results and caveats: At around 95% for CD4 and 75% to 90% for CD8, most primary-vaccination clones showed up again after the booster. Only a minor proportion of clonotypes was detected across both CD4 and CD8 compartments.

J gave up 8 bases and V 4 bases, and 6 bases lay outside the gene matches. The CDR3 has 13 amino acids. From germline, CDR1 is SEHNR and CDR2 FQNEAQ (reference sequence). The sequence was obtained from a man aged 18 to 30 who received the YFV17D yellow fever vaccine. This rearrangement joins TRBV7-9 to TRBJ1-2; TRBD1 matches 8 bases. Here the sequenced sample was CD4+ T cells sorted from PBMCs, taken 45 days after the yellow fever booster vaccination. CDR3 residues: CASSSQGVGGYTF. The CDR3 coding sequence is TGTGCCAGCAGCTCACAGGGGGTGGGCGGCTACACCTTC.